The source of this TCR beta chain is a study of identifying expanded T cells in peripheral blood. The CDR3 covers 14 residues. The germline V gene encodes CDR1 SGHDT and CDR2 YYEEEE. V lost 1 base and J lost 8, with 15 bases in between. Sequenced by immunoSEQ multiplex PCR; TCRdb stores in-frame clones only, minus some. The data show some 91,000 clones, more than 70% seen once. During the collection period, no donor immune events like infections were recorded. Study-wide points: Technical replicates showed around 1.3 changed clones; about two weeks approximately 16; four weeks 19. Clone count variance between approximately two-week samples rose with total template count.

Only one count was recorded for this clone. What it binds is unknown. The V gene is TRBV5-6, the J gene TRBJ1-2; D call uncertain. This clonotype was obtained from a person aged 18 to 69 in good health. Sequences were obtained from blood. Here the CDR3 reads CASSLYRGARGYTF. CDR3 nucleotides: TGTGCCAGCAGCTTGTATCGGGGAGCGAGAGGCTACACCTTC. Filled out from reference TRBV5-6 and TRBJ1-2, the complete variable domain reads DAGVTQSPTHLIKTRGQQVTLRCSPKSGHDTVSWYQQALGQGPQFIFQYYEEEERQRGNFPDRFSGHQFPNYSSELNVNALLLGDSALYLCASSLYRGARGYTFGSGTRLTVV.